These T cell receptor beta chains were read from a single sample in a study of blood T cell repertoires in COVID-19. Using immunoSEQ multiplex PCR, the repertoire was profiled, and TCRdb retains in-frame clones only, with some absent. The repertoire consists of 250,000 to 350,000 clones, with roughly 86% occurring once and the leading ten covering less than 6%. Material for sequencing was PBMCs or T cells enriched from blood (not recorded which). The receptors stem from a woman in her 30s who had recovered from COVID-19. Both conserved end residues are part of each CDR3. Fields, in order: D gene, V gene, CDR3 protein. The D gene is left open where the match is weak.

>TRBD1|TRBV5-4
CASSLALGQGFYEQYF
>-|TRBV4-2
CASSQGAALGNTIYF
>TRBD1|TRBV2
CASSGQGAISYNSPLHF
>-|TRBV5-1
CASSYPGGYENGYTF
>-|TRBV6-5
CASNAPGVYTGELFF
>-|TRBV27
CASSRWGPNEKLFF
>-|TRBV27
CASSPGAYNEQFF
>-|TRBV23-1
CASSPPGVKNIQYF
>-|TRBV12-3/TRBV12-4
CASGAGNQPQHF
>-|TRBV19
CASRSGGGAGEAFF
>TRBD1|TRBV5-1
CASSLAQGQGDNTEAFF
>-|TRBV6-5
CASSAGEKQFF
>TRBD1|TRBV18
CASSLASTGADGYTF
>TRBD1|TRBV19
CASSNRTGPGTEAFF
>-|TRBV7-9
CASSLFDYGYNEQFF
>-|TRBV11-2
CASSLSGLVGQPQHF